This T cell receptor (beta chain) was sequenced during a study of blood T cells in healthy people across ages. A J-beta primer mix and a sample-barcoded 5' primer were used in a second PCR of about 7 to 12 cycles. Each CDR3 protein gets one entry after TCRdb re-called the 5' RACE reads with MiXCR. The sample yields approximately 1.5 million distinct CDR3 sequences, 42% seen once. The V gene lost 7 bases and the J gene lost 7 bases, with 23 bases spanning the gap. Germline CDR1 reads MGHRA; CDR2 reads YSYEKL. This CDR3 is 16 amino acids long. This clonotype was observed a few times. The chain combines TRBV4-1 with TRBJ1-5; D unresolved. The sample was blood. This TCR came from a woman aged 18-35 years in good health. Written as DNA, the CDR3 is TGCGCCAGCACCCCGAATCCATCCACCTTAGAGCAGCCCCAGCATTTT. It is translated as CASTPNPSTLEQPQHF.